This T cell receptor (beta chain) originates from a study of PD-1 blockade in classical Hodgkin lymphoma. Notes on the study in general: Complete responders had baseline diversity similar to newly diagnosed patients. By cycle point C4D1, TCR diversity had risen significantly in CD4+ cells (but not CD8+ cells). Underlying causes for the observed repertoire differences were not defined, possibly disease activity or prior therapy.

Profiling relied on immunoSEQ multiplex PCR, and the TCRdb table lists in-frame clones only, not all of them. The sample holds tens of thousands of clones; roughly 80% are singletons and the top ten take 15% to 20%. A word on this clone: What it binds is not known.

Each and every patient relapsed after autologous stem cell transplantation, and patients got differing brentuximab vedotin exposure. The CDR3 is 13 residues long. V lost 1 base and J 8 bases, leaving 11 bases between the germline ends. Germline loops: CDR1 MNHEY, CDR2 SVGAGI. This TCR derives from a human donor with classical Hodgkin lymphoma. The rearrangement uses TRBV6-5 and TRBJ1-1; D is perhaps TRBD1 (5 bases). The sequences come from peripheral blood mononuclear cells (PBMCs), collected at baseline. DNA of the CDR3: TGTGCCAGCAGTTACTACTCGCAGGGAGAAGCTTTCTTT. Translation gives CASSYYSQGEAFF.